Here is one TCR beta chain with its context. This clone's antigen is unknown. There are no base qualities to consult, and no much larger clone falls within one base. This sample is drawn from a study of OX40 agonist ivuxolimab in advanced cancers. Broadly, across the study: Ivuxolimab was a fully human IgG2 agonistic monoclonal antibody targeting the costimulatory receptor OX40 (CD134). In the dose-escalation cohort, 82.7% of patients were male, and the mean age was approximately 60 years with a range of roughly 20 to 80. Prior anti-PD-1, anti-PD-L1 or anti-CTLA-4 therapy was permitted, and checkpoint inhibitors had been received by under 50% of dose-escalation patients. The paper reports the monotherapy dose-escalation portion (N = 52 patients) of the phase I ivuxolimab trial. Of the approximately 54 patients in dose escalation, 19 had hepatocellular carcinoma, about 15 had melanoma, 9 had renal cell carcinoma and 9 had head and neck cancer. Partial responses occurred in three dose-escalation patients: two with cutaneous melanoma and one with hepatocellular carcinoma. Intravenous ivuxolimab was administered to patients every 2 weeks at six dose levels: 0.01, 0.1, 0.3, 1.5, 3 and 10 mg/kg. Peripheral TCRbeta sequencing aimed to test whether ivuxolimab altered TCR sequence diversity and caused clonal T-cell expansion.

The trial excluded patients who had a history of autoimmune disease or who were on systemic immunosuppression. Peripheral blood for TCR sequencing was drawn from every dose cohort at baseline, at cycle 4 day 1 and at cycle 7 day 1. Samples were obtained from an open-label, multicenter, first-in-human phase I dose-escalation trial of ivuxolimab. Adults with locally advanced or metastatic melanoma, renal cell carcinoma, hepatocellular carcinoma or head and neck squamous cell carcinoma were enrolled in the trial. Before TCR sequencing, CD4+ T cells and CD8+ T cells were sorted from peripheral blood as separate populations. General conclusions and limits of the study: Clonal expansion of both CD4+ and CD8+ blood T cells was observed from baseline to week 6 at doses 0.1 to 3.0 mg/kg. Partial responders in the 0.1-3.0 mg/kg groups had among the lowest normalized peripheral clonal expansion, especially among CD8+ T cells. After ivuxolimab, expanded clones were on average more numerous among CD8+ T cells than among CD4+ T cells. The antigen specificity of the peripheral T cells that underwent clonal expansion was not determined. Low levels of normalized T-cell clonal expansion were also shown by some nonresponding patients.

For sequencing of the TCRbeta CDR3 region, genomic DNA was extracted from the sorted cells. The immunoSEQ Assay was used to sequence the TCRbeta CDR3 regions. Drawn from immuneACCESS, this table holds only the in-frame rearrangements with V and J called that TCRdb kept. Clones are partly lost; checked studies trace under half to an unresolved V gene and leave the rest unexplained. The sample profile shows tens of thousands of clones; over 65% of them were found once. The biggest ten clones account for roughly 2.8% of the sample. The junction carries 10 bases between V and J, which are trimmed by 0 bases and 0 bases respectively. Via the germline V gene, CDR1 is SGHRS and CDR2 YFSETQ. Reading from cysteine to phenylalanine, the CDR3 counts 16 amino acids. Only the CDR3 portion is preserved as DNA: 48 bases, with reading frame beginning at the first base.

This TCR derives from an adult with an advanced solid tumor such as melanoma, head and neck, liver or kidney cancer. The chain couples TRBV5-1 to TRBJ2-1; the D gene is perhaps TRBD1 or TRBD2, as each covers 5 bases. The sample consisted of CD4+ or CD8+ T cells sorted from blood, taken in a trial of the OX40 agonist ivuxolimab. Read as DNA, the sequence is TGCGCCAGCAGCTTGGTCACCGGGGCCTCCTACAATGAGCAGTTCTTC. Its amino acids are CASSLVTGASYNEQFF.